Listed here are 21 T cell receptor beta chains from one sample, sequenced in a study of cytomegalovirus exposure and HLA in healthy donors. Both 60 Vbeta primers and 13 Jbeta primers went into the PCR. Sequencing used immunoSEQ multiplex PCR; TCRdb keeps in-frame clones, though not all of them. The profile covers approximately 97,000 clones, with over 65% appearing a single time and around 2.6% taken by the ten largest. Sequences were obtained from PBMCs. The receptor set was obtained from a man between 35 and 55 years old in good health and CMV-seronegative.

V is TRBV9 and J is TRBJ1-2, with a tentative D call TRBD1 (6 bases). V was cut by 0 bases and J by 2 bases, with 11 bases left in between. CDR3 length equals 15 residues. The germline gives CDR1 SGDLS, CDR2 YYNGEE. The CDR3 loop reads CASSVAMGANYGYTF. The CDR3 DNA reads TGTGCCAGCAGCGTAGCGATGGGGGCCAACTATGGCTACACCTTC.

The genes are TRBV23-1 and TRBJ1-5; D is unresolved. TRBV23-1 is reported as an ORF; its role is uncertain. The CDR3 covers 16 residues. Trimming took 1 base from V and 4 from J, leaving 14 bases between them. The CDR3 spells CASSQWPGSINQPQHF. CDR3 bases: TGCGCCAGCAGTCAATGGCCAGGTTCAATTAATCAGCCCCAGCATTTT.

This chain links TRBV4-1 with TRBJ1-3; TRBD1 matches 10 bases. Germline-derived CDR1 and CDR2 are MGHRA and YSYEKL. The trim removed 4 bases at V and 3 bases at J, leaving 3 bases unmatched. The length of the CDR3 is 15 residues. This CDR3 reads CASSRQGANGNTIYF. CDR3 DNA: TGCGCCAGCAGCCGACAGGGGGCTAATGGAAACACCATATATTTT.

The genes are TRBV5-1 and TRBJ2-7, with 9 positions matching TRBD2. V shed 4 bases and J 5 bases; nucleotides not matched to a gene: 10. Germline V gives CDR1 SGHRS, CDR2 YFSETQ. The CDR3 loop spans 15 amino acids. CDR3 protein: CASSDGTSILNEQYF. CDR3 nucleotide sequence: TGCGCCAGCAGCGACGGGACTAGCATCTTGAACGAGCAGTACTTC.

V and J are TRBV11-3 and TRBJ2-1; possibly TRBD2 for D (7 bases). The V gene's germline CDR1 is SGHNT and CDR2 YENEEA. Deletions cut 0 bases from V and 10 bases from J, with 13 bases between. CDR3 length: 14 residues. The chain's CDR3 is CASSLDRRGAEQFF. The CDR3 DNA reads as TGTGCCAGCAGCTTAGACCGACGGGGGGCAGAGCAGTTCTTC.

V gene TRBV9 combines with J gene TRBJ1-1; D gene unclear. The CDR3 length is 14 residues. The V and J ends lost 3 bases and 4 bases respectively, with 13 bases between them. Germline CDR1 and CDR2: SGDLS and YYNGEE. The CDR3 region is CASSGQVGSTEAFF. The CDR3 DNA follows: TGTGCCAGCAGCGGCCAGGTGGGGAGCACTGAAGCTTTCTTT.

V usage is TRBV6-6 and J usage is TRBJ1-5; the match to TRBD1 covers 9 bases. V lost 5 bases to trimming and J lost 6 bases; unmatched junction nucleotides: 8. The germline CDR1 and CDR2 sequences are MNHNY and SVGAGI (reference sequence). The CDR3 contains 15 residues. CDR3 DNA sequence: TGTGCCAGCAGTAACCGACAGGGGGGAGTTCAGCCCCAGCATTTT. Residues: CASSNRQGGVQPQHF.

The genes are TRBV4-1 and TRBJ2-1, with TRBD2 identical over 8 bases. V shed 4 bases, J shed 2 bases, and the junction held 10 bases outside the gene matches. This CDR3 comprises 17 residues. The germline V gene encodes CDR1 MGHRA and CDR2 YSYEKL. The CDR3 here is CASSPRAAGVTYNEQFF. The CDR3 bases are TGCGCCAGCAGCCCGAGGGCAGCGGGGGTCACCTACAATGAGCAGTTCTTC.

The chain joins TRBV6-6 to TRBJ2-1, with 12 bases that match TRBD1. The J segment lost 8 bases and the V segment lost 6 bases, leaving 8 bases of the junction unmatched. The CDR3 runs to 15 residues. Germline V CDR1 and CDR2: MNHNY, SVGAGI (reference sequence). In nucleotides, the CDR3 is TGTGCCAGCAGGGCCGGGACAGGGGGCTTCGATGAGCAGTTCTTC. Its translation: CASRAGTGGFDEQFF.

The V gene is TRBV13, the J gene TRBJ1-1; 7 bases map to TRBD1. This CDR3 contains 16 residues. Germline V lookup: CDR1 PRHDT, CDR2 FYEKMQ (reference sequence). V was clipped by 5 bases and J by 3 bases; unmatched bases: 12. The CDR3 spells CASSPLGDREDTEAFF. CDR3 bases: TGTGCCAGCAGCCCCTTAGGCGACAGGGAGGACACTGAAGCTTTCTTT. Looking up the rest from reference TRBV13 and TRBJ1-1 gives the full variable domain: AAGVIQSPRHLIKEKRETATLKCYPIPRHDTVYWYQQGPGQDPQFLISFYEKMQSDKGSIPDRFSAQQFSDYHSELNMSSLELGDSALYFCASSPLGDREDTEAFFGQGTRLTVV.

The chain recombines TRBV5-6 with TRBJ2-5; D unresolved. V lost 1 base, J lost 4 bases, and 8 bases lay in between. In germline, CDR1 is SGHDT, CDR2 YYEEEE. The CDR3 consists of 13 residues. CDR3 protein: CASSLYSSETQYF. The DNA for the CDR3 is TGTGCCAGCAGCTTGTACAGTTCAGAGACCCAGTACTTC.

The chain employs TRBV10-3 and TRBJ2-7; 7 bases match TRBD2. CDR1 is ENHRY and CDR2 is SYGVKD in the germline V gene. Trimming at V came to 10 bases and at J to 5 bases, leaving 11 bases not matched to a gene. The CDR3 runs 13 residues. DNA of the CDR3: TGTGCCACCTCAGGGAGGGATAGCAACGAGCAGTACTTC. Translation gives CATSGRDSNEQYF.

The chain combines TRBV19 with TRBJ1-4, with D unclear. From germline, CDR1 is LNHDA and CDR2 SQIVND (reference sequence). Deletions cut 4 bases from V and 5 bases from J, with 8 bases between. This CDR3 is built from 13 residues. The CDR3 DNA reads as TGTGCCAGTAGTAATACAGAAAATGAAAAACTGTTTTTT. Translation gives CASSNTENEKLFF. The entire variable domain, with the rest obtained from reference TRBV19 and TRBJ1-4, is as follows: DGGITQSPKYLFRKEGQNVTLSCEQNLNHDAMYWYRQDPGQGLRLIYYSQIVNDFQKGDIAEGYSVSREKKESFPLTVTSAQKNPTAFYLCASSNTENEKLFFGSGTQLSVL.

This chain links TRBV5-6 with TRBJ1-2; TRBD1 agrees at 8 bases. V lost 0 bases and J lost 3; bases outside the gene matches: 4. CDR3 length: 15 amino acids. Per germline, CDR1 SGHDT and CDR2 YYEEEE. The CDR3 protein is CASSLGPGQDYGYTF. The CDR3 nucleotides read TGTGCCAGCAGCTTGGGACCGGGACAGGACTATGGCTACACCTTC.

This clone was found a few times. The gene calls are TRBV29-1 and TRBJ1-1; TRBD1 agrees at 7 bases. The CDR3 runs 13 residues. Germline V gene lookup returns CDR1 SQVTM and CDR2 ANQGSEA. Trimming removed 6 bases from V and 2 bases from J; junction bases left unmatched: 6. The CDR3 sequence: CSVRQGTNTEAFF. The CDR3 nucleotides read TGCAGCGTACGACAGGGAACTAACACTGAAGCTTTCTTT.

The gene calls are TRBV7-9 and TRBJ2-1; TRBD1 might be the D (5 bases). Germline V CDR1 and CDR2: SEHNR, FQNEAQ (reference sequence). The CDR3 loop spans 15 amino acids. Trimming cost V 0 bases and J 5 bases, with 11 bases left between them. CDR3 DNA sequence: TGTGCCAGCAGCTTAGCACAAGGGGTCCACAATGAGCAGTTCTTC. Translated, it gives CASSLAQGVHNEQFF.

This clone was detected only once. The CDR3: CASSLLGRGYNEQFF. As DNA, the CDR3 is TGTGCCAGCAGCTTGCTGGGACGGGGGTACAATGAGCAGTTCTTC. The J gene is TRBJ2-1, the V gene TRBV5-8, with D possibly being TRBD2 (6 bases). The ends were cut back, 1 base at V and 4 bases at J, with 12 bases in the middle. CDR1 SGHTS and CDR2 YDEGEE come from the germline V gene. The length of the CDR3 is 15 residues.

The genes are TRBV19 and TRBJ1-1; D possibly corresponds to TRBD1 (5 bases). V lost 6 bases and J lost 0, with 11 bases in between. The CDR3 runs 14 residues. In germline, CDR1 is LNHDA, CDR2 SQIVND (reference sequence). Here the CDR3 DNA reads TGTGCCAGTAGCTTGGGGGGTCTGAACACTGAAGCTTTCTTT. Encoded protein: CASSLGGLNTEAFF.

The chain uses TRBV14 and TRBJ1-2; D is unresolved. V lost 0 bases, J lost 7 bases, and 9 bases lay in between. Germline CDR1 SGHDN, CDR2 FVKESK. The CDR3 runs to 13 residues. CDR3 coding DNA: TGTGCCAGCAGCCAAGATATTGGCAGTGGCTACACCTTC. Translating gives CASSQDIGSGYTF.

J is TRBJ1-2 and V is TRBV6-6; TRBD1 might be the D (5 bases). CDR1 and CDR2 (germline): MNHNY, SVGAGI (reference sequence). The V end lost 4 bases, the J end lost 6 bases, and 15 bases lay between the germline ends. The CDR3 covers 14 residues. The CDR3 loop is CASSLDIMSDGYTF. The CDR3 DNA follows: TGTGCCAGCAGTTTGGACATTATGTCGGATGGCTACACCTTC.

The chain recombines TRBV6-6 with TRBJ2-1, with 10 bases aligning to TRBD2. This CDR3 has 13 residues. Germline CDR1 MNHNY, CDR2 SVGAGI (reference sequence). Trimming removed 10 bases from V and 6 bases from J; junction bases left unmatched: 6. CDR3 coding DNA: TGTGCCACAAAGCGGGGGGGCGGCAATGAGCAGTTCTTC. This encodes CATKRGGGNEQFF.